The TCR beta chain described here comes from a study of blood T cell repertoires in COVID-19. Under the authors' procedure: Amplified reference gene primers provided the basis for estimating nucleated cell counts. Here immunoSEQ multiplex PCR was the method, and the copy in TCRdb shows in-frame clones only, minus some. V and J calls and clone size are as listed in that table; D and trimming were resolved from the DNA. The sample consists of fewer than 250,000 clones, approximately 90% of them appearing once. There are 13 residues in the CDR3. Germline lookup yields CDR1 MDHEN and CDR2 SYDVKM. The ends were cut back, 6 bases at V and 2 bases at J, with 10 bases in the middle. Self-reported history from a screening survey and questionnaire set each donor's cohort.

This clonotype was obtained from a man aged 50 or older who had been exposed to COVID-19. The sample was PBMCs or T cells enriched from blood (not recorded which). The chain recombines TRBV28 with TRBJ1-2; D unresolved. CDR3 residues: CASRVSGNYGYTF. The CDR3 DNA is TGTGCCAGCAGGGTGTCCGGGAACTATGGCTACACCTTC.